This is a list of T cell receptor beta chains from one sample in a study of memory CD4+ T cells and cytomegalovirus serostatus. The assay was immunoSEQ multiplex PCR, and TCRdb's table has in-frame clones only and misses some. This sample yields around 60,000 clones, of which approximately 78% are seen a single time; about 1% belongs to the top ten. The specimen was memory CD4+ T cells from blood. These receptors were collected from an adult in good health and CMV-seronegative. CDR3s include the opening cysteine and the closing phenylalanine or tryptophan. The order of the fields is J gene, clone size, V gene, D gene, CDR3 DNA, CDR3 protein. The D gene is left open where the match is weak. Clone size is given for some rows only: seen once, a few or many times, or a class if the clone is expanded.

TRBJ2-7 . TRBV28 TRBD2 TGTGCCAGCAGCCTGACTAGCGGGAGCATCGAGCAGTACTTC CASSLTSGSIEQYF
TRBJ2-1 . TRBV5-1 . TGCGCCAGCAGCTTGGAGGGGTTTGGATACAATGAGCAGTTCTTC CASSLEGFGYNEQFF
TRBJ2-7 . TRBV6-6 . TGTGCCAGCAGAACTGGACGGGGAAGCTCCTACGAGCAGTACTTC CASRTGRGSSYEQYF
TRBJ2-2 . TRBV10-3 TRBD1 TGTGCCATCACCTCGGACAGGATTAAGGTCACCGGGGAGCTGTTTTTT CAITSDRIKVTGELFF
TRBJ2-1 . TRBV11-3 . TGTGCCAGCAGCTCTTCTAGCAATGAGCAGTTCTTC CASSSSSNEQFF
TRBJ1-5 . TRBV18 TRBD1 TGTGCCAGCTCACCGGACAGGAATCAGCCCCAGCATTTT CASSPDRNQPQHF
TRBJ1-6 few TRBV6-5 TRBD1 TGTGCCAGCAGTCGACAGGGATATAATTCACCCCTCCACTTT CASSRQGYNSPLHF
TRBJ2-1 . TRBV18 TRBD2 TGTGCCAGCTCGACCACAGGACTAGCGGGTTCCTACAATGAGCAGTTCTTC CASSTTGLAGSYNEQFF
TRBJ2-3 . TRBV5-4 . TGTGCCAGCAGCTTGGCCGCCACAGATACGCAGTATTTT CASSLAATDTQYF
TRBJ2-7 . TRBV4-2 . TGTGCCAGCAGCCAAGAGCCGAGAGAGGACTACGAGCAGTACTTC CASSQEPREDYEQYF
TRBJ2-3 . TRBV5-1 TRBD2 TGCGCCAGCAGCTTGGCCGGGGGGGATGGGAGCACAGATACGCAGTATTTT CASSLAGGDGSTDTQYF
TRBJ1-2 . TRBV2 . TGTGCCAGCACCCGCGACCCGTCCATCTATGGCTACACCTTC CASTRDPSIYGYTF
TRBJ2-1 . TRBV7-9 TRBD2 TGTGCCAGCAGCCCGGGGGGACTAGCGGGAGGGTTCTATGAGCAGTTCTTC CASSPGGLAGGFYEQFF
TRBJ2-7 . TRBV5-1 . TGCGCCAGCAGGGTAATTGGGGGCCCCTACGAGCAGTACTTC CASRVIGGPYEQYF
TRBJ2-7 . TRBV5-1 . TGCGCCAGCAGCTTCGGGACAACGGAGCAGTACTTC CASSFGTTEQYF
TRBJ1-2 . TRBV10-3 . TGTGCCATCAGTGGAGGGGGGAATGGCTACACCTTC CAISGGGNGYTF
TRBJ2-3 once TRBV9 TRBD2 TGTGCCAGCAGCGCCCTAGCGGGAGTCGGCACAGATACGCAGTATTTT CASSALAGVGTDTQYF
TRBJ2-3 . TRBV5-6 . TGTGCCAGCAGCTTGGGCTTCACAGATACGCAGTATTTT CASSLGFTDTQYF
TRBJ2-1 . TRBV21-1 . TGTGCCAGCAGCAACGGGGGGGGGTACAATGAGCAGTTCTTC CASSNGGGYNEQFF
TRBJ2-3 . TRBV7-9 TRBD2 TGTGCCAGCAGCTCAGGTGGGGGGAGGGCGACAGATACGCAGTATTTT CASSSGGGRATDTQYF
TRBJ1-2 . TRBV30 . TGTGCCTGGGCCGCAGTGGGGGACCGTGGCTACACCTTC CAWAAVGDRGYTF
TRBJ1-2 . TRBV7-9 . TGTGCCAGCAGCATAGGACCCTCTCGGTATGGCTACACCTTC CASSIGPSRYGYTF
TRBJ1-5 . TRBV28 . TGTGCCAGCAGTGGGGGGCTGGGGCCCCAGCATTTT CASSGGLGPQHF
TRBJ1-1 once TRBV14 . TGTGCCAGCAGCCAAGAACCCGCCGGGGGGCCGGATTCTGAAGCTTTCTTT CASSQEPAGGPDSEAFF
TRBJ2-7 . TRBV7-2 . TGTGCCAGCAGCCCCCAAGGCATTGCGGGGGCGTACGAGCAGTACTTC CASSPQGIAGAYEQYF
TRBJ2-3 . TRBV18 . TGTGCCAGCTCACCACCGGGAGTAACAGATACGCAGTATTTT CASSPPGVTDTQYF
TRBJ2-7 . TRBV7-2 . TGTGCCAGCAGCTTAGCGCGGTTCGGGGAGCAGTACTTC CASSLARFGEQYF
TRBJ2-5 once TRBV7-8 . TGTGCCAGCAGCTCACTTCAGGTGGAGACCCAGTACTTC CASSSLQVETQYF